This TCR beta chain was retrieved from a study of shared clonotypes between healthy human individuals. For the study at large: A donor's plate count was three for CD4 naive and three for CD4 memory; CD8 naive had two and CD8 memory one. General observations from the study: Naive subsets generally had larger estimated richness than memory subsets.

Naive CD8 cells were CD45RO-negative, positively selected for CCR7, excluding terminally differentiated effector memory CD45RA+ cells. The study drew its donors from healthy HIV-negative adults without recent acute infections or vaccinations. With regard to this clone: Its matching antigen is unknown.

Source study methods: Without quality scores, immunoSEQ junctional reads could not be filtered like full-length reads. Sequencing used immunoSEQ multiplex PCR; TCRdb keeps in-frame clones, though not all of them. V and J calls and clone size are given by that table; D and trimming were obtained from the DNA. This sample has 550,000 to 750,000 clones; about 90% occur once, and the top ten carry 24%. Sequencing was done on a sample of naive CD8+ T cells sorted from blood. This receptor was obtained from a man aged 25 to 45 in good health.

CDR3 coding DNA: TGCGCCAGCAGCCAAGGAATAGGGGGCGTCGATGAGCAGTTCTTC. The encoded protein is CASSQGIGGVDEQFF. The genes are TRBV4-1 and TRBJ2-1; TRBD1 matches at 7 bases. Trimming took 1 base from V and 8 from J; bases not matched to a gene: 8. The CDR3 length is 15 residues. CDR1 and CDR2 from the germline V gene are MGHRA and YSYEKL.